The 16 T cell receptor beta chains reported below all come from one sample, sequenced in a study of cytomegalovirus exposure and HLA in healthy donors. The data were produced by immunoSEQ multiplex PCR, yet TCRdb's version contains in-frame clones alone and is incomplete. The sample has around 150,000 clones, approximately 87% seen once. Sequencing input: PBMCs. All receptors derive from a woman aged 25 to 39 in good health and CMV-seronegative.

The genes are TRBV6-5 and TRBJ2-7; D is perhaps TRBD1 (6 bases). The germline V gene encodes CDR1 MNHEY and CDR2 SVGAGI. With 6 bases removed from V and 0 bases from J, the gap between germline ends came to 12 bases. This CDR3 is built from 14 residues. The CDR3 loop reads CASRSGQHSYEQYF. CDR3 bases: TGTGCCAGCAGATCCGGACAGCACTCCTACGAGCAGTACTTC.

This clone has only one observation. The chain combines TRBV6-5 with TRBJ1-6, with D unresolved. The V gene's germline CDR1 is MNHEY and CDR2 SVGAGI. The CDR3 has 13 amino acids. Trimming removed 5 bases at V and 6 bases at J, with 8 bases between. CDR3 nucleotide sequence: TGTGCCAGCAGTCTACAGTTTAATTCACCCCTCCACTTT. Amino acids: CASSLQFNSPLHF.

The chain links TRBV4-1 to TRBJ2-5; 7 nucleotides match TRBD2. The V segment lost 2 bases and the J segment 5 bases; nucleotides outside the gene matches: 2. In germline, CDR1 is MGHRA, CDR2 YSYEKL. The CDR3 has 13 residues. The CDR3 DNA reads as TGCGCCAGCAGCCAACCCGGGGGGGAGACCCAGTACTTC. Its translation: CASSQPGGETQYF.

The chain combines TRBV5-6 with TRBJ1-5; 10 nucleotides align to TRBD1. This CDR3 comprises 15 residues. V dropped 4 bases and J dropped 1; count of bases not matched to a gene: 2. Germline CDR1 and CDR2: SGHDT and YYEEEE. This CDR3 is CASSRDRGSNQPQHF. In DNA form, the CDR3 reads TGTGCCAGCAGCCGGGACAGGGGAAGCAATCAGCCCCAGCATTTT.

The chain recombines TRBV27 with TRBJ2-7; 7 positions match TRBD2. Trimming at V came to 5 bases and at J to 2 bases, leaving 6 bases not matched to a gene. This CDR3 has 14 amino acids. The germline V gene encodes CDR1 MNHEY and CDR2 SMNVEV (reference sequence). The chain's CDR3 is CASSPREGTYEQYF. For the CDR3, the DNA is TGTGCCAGCAGTCCCAGGGAGGGGACCTACGAGCAGTACTTC.

The chain links TRBV19 to TRBJ2-1, with 8 bases that match TRBD1. The V and J ends lost 6 bases and 4 bases, in that order; junction bases with no gene match: 8. The CDR3 sequence is 15 residues long. CDR1 LNHDA and CDR2 SQIVND come from the germline V gene (reference sequence). The CDR3 coding sequence is TGTGCCAGTAGGACAGGGGATCAAATGTACAATGAGCAGTTCTTC. Amino acid sequence: CASRTGDQMYNEQFF.

This clone has only one observation. The V call is TRBV27, the J call TRBJ2-7; tentatively, D is TRBD1 (6 bases). CDR3 length equals 15 residues. Looked up from germline, CDR1 is MNHEY and CDR2 is SMNVEV (reference sequence). V was shortened by 6 bases and J by 2 bases, with 17 bases between the two germline ends. CDR3 sequence reads: CASSLEARGTYEQYF. DNA of the CDR3: TGTGCCAGCAGCCTCGAAGCCAGGGGAACCTACGAGCAGTACTTC.

The CDR3 DNA follows: TGTGCCAGCAGTGATGGGACAGGTAATCAGCCCCAGCATTTT. It codes for CASSDGTGNQPQHF. This sequence joins TRBV6-1 and TRBJ1-5, with 8 bases identical to TRBD1. The CDR3 runs 14 residues. In germline, CDR1 is MNHNS, CDR2 SASEGT. With V trimmed by 3 bases and J by 4 bases, 2 bases remained unmatched.

This chain uses TRBV5-1 with TRBJ2-7; D remains ambiguous. V was shortened by 1 base and J by 3 bases, with 5 bases between the two germline ends. The CDR3 has 12 residues. Germline values: CDR1 SGHRS, CDR2 YFSETQ. In DNA, the CDR3 is TGCGCCAGCAGCTTGACAGTCTACGAGCAGTACTTC. The encoded protein is CASSLTVYEQYF.

The V gene is TRBV7-2, the J gene TRBJ2-1, with TRBD2 identical over 9 bases. The CDR3 spans 15 residues. Germline-derived CDR1 and CDR2 are SGHTA and FQGNSA. With 4 bases clipped from V and 3 bases from J, the junction kept 4 bases outside the gene matches. The chain's CDR3 is CASSSQTSGYNEQFF. CDR3 nucleotides: TGTGCCAGCAGCTCTCAGACTAGCGGCTACAATGAGCAGTTCTTC.

V gene TRBV5-1 combines with J gene TRBJ1-5; weak D call: TRBD1 (5 bases). The germline V gene has CDR1 SGHRS and CDR2 YFSETQ. V dropped 4 bases and J dropped 1 base, with 12 bases sitting between them. The CDR3 length is 15 residues. DNA of the CDR3: TGCGCCAGCAGCCGCCTAGGGGAAAGCAATCAGCCCCAGCATTTT. Its translation is CASSRLGESNQPQHF.

In its sample, this clone was seen once. V usage is TRBV11-2 and J usage is TRBJ1-2; D is unresolved. The germline CDR1 and CDR2 sequences are SGHAT and FQNNGV. The CDR3 sequence is 15 residues long. The V and J ends lost 4 bases and 4 bases respectively, with 16 bases between them. Here the CDR3 reads CASSSDGGMGYGYTF. CDR3 sequence (DNA): TGTGCCAGCAGCTCAGATGGAGGGATGGGCTATGGCTACACCTTC.

V usage is TRBV29-1 and J usage is TRBJ2-7; a possible D gene is TRBD1 (6 bases). The V and J ends lost 6 bases and 3 bases respectively, with 12 bases between them. This CDR3 has 12 residues. Germline values: CDR1 SQVTM, CDR2 ANQGSEA. The CDR3 protein is CSVLGTNYEQYF. CDR3 bases: TGCAGCGTCCTCGGGACAAACTACGAGCAGTACTTC.

The chain links TRBV28 to TRBJ1-2; D remains ambiguous. The ends were cut back, 4 bases at V and 2 bases at J, with 2 bases in the middle. The CDR3 is 11 amino acids. Germline V lookup: CDR1 MDHEN, CDR2 SYDVKM. CDR3 DNA sequence: TGTGCCAGCAGTTCCAACTATGGCTACACCTTC. It specifies CASSSNYGYTF.

This clone was found once. V usage is TRBV2 and J usage is TRBJ1-1; TRBD1 might be the D (5 bases). Germline V gene data show CDR1 as SNHLY and CDR2 as FYNNEI. V shed 7 bases and J shed 4 bases, with 19 bases lying between them. The CDR3 has 15 residues. CDR3 residues: CASTLVSGAGTEAFF. CDR3 nucleotide sequence: TGTGCCAGCACCCTCGTTAGTGGGGCGGGCACTGAAGCTTTCTTT.

A remark on this clone: At one end the junction does not follow the germline gene, possibly because of a read error. The chain joins TRBV2 to TRBJ2-4; 7 positions match TRBD1. The CDR3 runs 16 residues. Germline V gives CDR1 SNHLY, CDR2 FYNNEI. The CDR3: CASSEVQGLAKDIQYF. As DNA, the CDR3 is TGTGCCAGCAGTGAAGTACAGGGGTTAGCCAAAGACATTCAGTACTTC.